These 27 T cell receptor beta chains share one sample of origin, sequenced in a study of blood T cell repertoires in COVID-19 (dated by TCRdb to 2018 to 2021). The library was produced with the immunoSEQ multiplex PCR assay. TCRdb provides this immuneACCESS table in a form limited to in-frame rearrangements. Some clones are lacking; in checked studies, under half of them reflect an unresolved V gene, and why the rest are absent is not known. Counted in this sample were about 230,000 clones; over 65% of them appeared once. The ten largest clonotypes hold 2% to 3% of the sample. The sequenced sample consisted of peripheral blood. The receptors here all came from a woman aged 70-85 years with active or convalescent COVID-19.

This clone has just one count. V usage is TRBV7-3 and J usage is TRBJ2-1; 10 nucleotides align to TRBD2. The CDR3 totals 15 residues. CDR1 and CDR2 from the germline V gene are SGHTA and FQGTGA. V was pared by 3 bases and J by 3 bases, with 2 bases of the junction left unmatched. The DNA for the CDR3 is TGTGCCAGCAGCTTCCTAGCGGGGGACTACAATGAGCAGTTCTTC. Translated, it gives CASSFLAGDYNEQFF.

This CDR3 is CASSEYGGALNNEQFF. The CDR3, as DNA: TGTGCCAGCAGCGAGTACGGGGGGGCCCTTAACAATGAGCAGTTCTTC. The chain uses TRBV7-2 and TRBJ2-1; TRBD2 aligns across 8 bases. In germline, CDR1 is SGHTA, CDR2 FQGNSA. The CDR3 has 16 amino acids. J lost 5 bases, V lost 5 bases, and 11 bases had no gene match.

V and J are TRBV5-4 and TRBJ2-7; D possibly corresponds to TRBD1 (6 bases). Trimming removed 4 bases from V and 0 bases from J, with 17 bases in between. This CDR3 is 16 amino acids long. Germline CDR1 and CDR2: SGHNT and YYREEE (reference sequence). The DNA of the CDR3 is TGTGCCAGCAGCCCCCCTGGGGGCGCCACCTCCTACGAGCAGTACTTC. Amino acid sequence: CASSPPGGATSYEQYF.

The CDR3 is CAWSVIAGGTEAFF. The DNA for the CDR3 is TGTGCCTGGAGTGTGATAGCAGGCGGGACTGAAGCTTTCTTT. The chain has TRBV30 and TRBJ1-1, with D unresolved. With 0 bases removed from V and 5 bases from J, the gap between germline ends came to 13 bases. Germline-derived CDR1 and CDR2 are GTSNPN and SVGIG (reference sequence). The CDR3 runs to 14 residues.

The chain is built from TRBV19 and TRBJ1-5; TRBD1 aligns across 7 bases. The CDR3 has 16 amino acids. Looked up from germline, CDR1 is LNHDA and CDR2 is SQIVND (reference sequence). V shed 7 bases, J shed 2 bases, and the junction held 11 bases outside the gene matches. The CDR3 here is CASIPWTGGGNQPQHF. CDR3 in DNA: TGTGCCAGTATACCCTGGACAGGCGGAGGCAATCAGCCCCAGCATTTT.

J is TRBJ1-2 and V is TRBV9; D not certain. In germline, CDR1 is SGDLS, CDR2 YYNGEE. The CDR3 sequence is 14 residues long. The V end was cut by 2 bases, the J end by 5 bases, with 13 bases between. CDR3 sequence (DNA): TGTGCCAGCAGCGTCGGGAGGGCCCGATATGGCTACACCTTC. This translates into CASSVGRARYGYTF.

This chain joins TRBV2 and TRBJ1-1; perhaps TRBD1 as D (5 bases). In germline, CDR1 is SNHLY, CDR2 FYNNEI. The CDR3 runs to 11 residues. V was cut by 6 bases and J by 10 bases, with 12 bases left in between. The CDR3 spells CASRVGQVAFF. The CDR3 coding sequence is TGTGCCAGCAGGGTTGGACAAGTAGCTTTCTTT.

The CDR3 DNA follows: TGTGCCAGCAGCCCAGAAAGAGACAGGGGGAGTTCACCCCTCCACTTT. The encoded protein is CASSPERDRGSSPLHF. The V call is TRBV7-2, the J call TRBJ1-6; TRBD1 aligns across 9 bases. V trimming: 5 bases; J trimming: 9 bases; junction bases outside the gene matches: 11. Looked up from germline, CDR1 is SGHTA and CDR2 is FQGNSA. CDR3 length equals 16 residues.

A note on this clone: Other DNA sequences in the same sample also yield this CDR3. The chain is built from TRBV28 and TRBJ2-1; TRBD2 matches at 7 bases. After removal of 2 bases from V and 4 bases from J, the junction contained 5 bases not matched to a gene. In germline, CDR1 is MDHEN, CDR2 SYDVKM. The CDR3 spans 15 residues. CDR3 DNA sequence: TGTGCCAGCAGTTTAGTAGCGGGTCTTTACAATGAGCAGTTCTTC. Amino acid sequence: CASSLVAGLYNEQFF.

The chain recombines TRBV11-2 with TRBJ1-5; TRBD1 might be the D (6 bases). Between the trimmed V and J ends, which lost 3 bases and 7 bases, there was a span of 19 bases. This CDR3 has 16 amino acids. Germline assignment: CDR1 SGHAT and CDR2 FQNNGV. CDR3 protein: CASSLGVGAAQQPQHF. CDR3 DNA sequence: TGTGCCAGCAGCTTGGGGGTGGGGGCAGCCCAACAGCCCCAGCATTTT.

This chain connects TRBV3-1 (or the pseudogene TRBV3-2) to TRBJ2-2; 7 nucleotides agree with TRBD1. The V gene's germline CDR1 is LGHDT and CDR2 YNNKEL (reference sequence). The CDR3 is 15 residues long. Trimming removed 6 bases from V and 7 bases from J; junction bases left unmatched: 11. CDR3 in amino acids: CASSRGQDLGGELFF. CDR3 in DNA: TGTGCCAGCAGTCGTGGACAGGACTTGGGCGGGGAGCTGTTTTTT.

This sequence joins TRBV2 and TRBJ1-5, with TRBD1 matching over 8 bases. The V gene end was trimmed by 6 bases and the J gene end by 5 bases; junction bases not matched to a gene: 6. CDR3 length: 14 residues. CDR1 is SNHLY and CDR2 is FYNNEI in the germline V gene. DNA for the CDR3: TGTGCCAGCAGCCCGGGACAGGAGGATCAGCCCCAGCATTTT. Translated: CASSPGQEDQPQHF.

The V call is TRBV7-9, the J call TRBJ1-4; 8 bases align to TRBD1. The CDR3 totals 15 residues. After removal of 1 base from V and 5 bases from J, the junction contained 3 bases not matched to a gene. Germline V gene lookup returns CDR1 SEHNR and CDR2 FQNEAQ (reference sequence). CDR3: CASSLGQGANEKLFF. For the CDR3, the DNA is TGTGCCAGCAGCTTAGGGCAGGGGGCGAATGAAAAACTGTTTTTT.

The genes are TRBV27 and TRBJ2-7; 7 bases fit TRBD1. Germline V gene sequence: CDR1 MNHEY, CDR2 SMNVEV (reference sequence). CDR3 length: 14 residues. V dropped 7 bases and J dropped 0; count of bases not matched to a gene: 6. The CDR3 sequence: CASTPHRGSYEQYF. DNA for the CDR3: TGTGCCAGCACCCCCCACAGGGGCTCCTACGAGCAGTACTTC.

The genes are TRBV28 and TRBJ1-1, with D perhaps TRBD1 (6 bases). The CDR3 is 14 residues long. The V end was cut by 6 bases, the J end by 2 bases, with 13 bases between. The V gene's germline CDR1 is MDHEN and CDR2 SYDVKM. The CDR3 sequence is CASRSGTPNTEAFF. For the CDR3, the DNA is TGTGCCAGCAGATCCGGGACACCAAACACTGAAGCTTTCTTT.

Here the CDR3 reads CAWSRGTGDINSPLHF. The CDR3 DNA is TGTGCCTGGAGTCGTGGGACAGGAGACATTAATTCACCCCTCCACTTT. V and J are TRBV30 and TRBJ1-6; 8 bases map to TRBD1. The CDR3 runs to 16 residues. Germline V gene sequence: CDR1 GTSNPN, CDR2 SVGIG (reference sequence). The junction had 9 bases not matched to a gene; V was cut back by 2 bases and J by 6 bases.

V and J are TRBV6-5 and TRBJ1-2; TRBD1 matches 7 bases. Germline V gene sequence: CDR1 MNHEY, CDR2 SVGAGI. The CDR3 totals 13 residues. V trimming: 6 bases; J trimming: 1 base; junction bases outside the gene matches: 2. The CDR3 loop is CASRQGFNYGYTF. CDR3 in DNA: TGTGCCAGCAGACAGGGGTTTAACTATGGCTACACCTTC.

CDR3 sequence (DNA): TGCGCCAGCAGCTTGACGGGATTCACAGATACGCAGTATTTT. Translation: CASSLTGFTDTQYF. This rearrangement joins TRBV5-1 to TRBJ2-3, with D possibly TRBD2 on 5 matching bases. CDR1 is SGHRS, CDR2 YFSETQ, per germline. The ends were cut back, 1 base at V and 2 bases at J, with 8 bases in the middle. The CDR3 is 14 amino acids.

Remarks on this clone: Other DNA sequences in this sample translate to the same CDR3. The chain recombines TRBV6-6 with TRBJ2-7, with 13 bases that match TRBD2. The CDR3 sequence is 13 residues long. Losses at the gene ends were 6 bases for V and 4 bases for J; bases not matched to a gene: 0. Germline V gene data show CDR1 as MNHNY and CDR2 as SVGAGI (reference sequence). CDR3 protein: CASRLAGGYEQYF. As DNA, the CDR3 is TGTGCCAGCAGACTAGCGGGAGGGTACGAGCAGTACTTC.

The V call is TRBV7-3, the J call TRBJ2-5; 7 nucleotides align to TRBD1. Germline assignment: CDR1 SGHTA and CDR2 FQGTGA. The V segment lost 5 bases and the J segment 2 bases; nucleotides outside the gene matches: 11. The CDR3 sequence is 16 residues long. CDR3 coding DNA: TGTGCCAGCAGCCCCGGGCCAGGCAGGGGGCAAGAGACCCAGTACTTC. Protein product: CASSPGPGRGQETQYF.

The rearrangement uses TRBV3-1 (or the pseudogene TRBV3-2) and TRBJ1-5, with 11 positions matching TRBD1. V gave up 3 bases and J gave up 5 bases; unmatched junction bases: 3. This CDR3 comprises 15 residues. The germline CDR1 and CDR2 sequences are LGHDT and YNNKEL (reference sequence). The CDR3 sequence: CASSHGTGGYQPQHF. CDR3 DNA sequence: TGTGCCAGCAGCCACGGGACAGGGGGTTATCAGCCCCAGCATTTT.

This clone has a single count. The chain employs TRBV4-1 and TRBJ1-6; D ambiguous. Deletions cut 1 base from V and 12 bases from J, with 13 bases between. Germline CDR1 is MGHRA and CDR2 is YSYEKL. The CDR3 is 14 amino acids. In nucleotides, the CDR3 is TGCGCCAGCAGCCAAGGGGCAGAAGACCTACCCCTCCACTTT. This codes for CASSQGAEDLPLHF.

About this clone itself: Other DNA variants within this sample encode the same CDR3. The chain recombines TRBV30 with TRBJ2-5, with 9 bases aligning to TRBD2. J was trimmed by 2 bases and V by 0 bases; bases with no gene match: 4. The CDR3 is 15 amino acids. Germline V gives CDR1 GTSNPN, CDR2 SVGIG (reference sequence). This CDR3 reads CAWSVGGGGQETQYF. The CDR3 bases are TGTGCCTGGAGTGTGGGCGGGGGGGGACAAGAGACCCAGTACTTC. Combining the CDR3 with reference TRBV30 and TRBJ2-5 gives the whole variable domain SQTIHQWPATLVQPVGSPLSLECTVEGTSNPNLYWYRQAAGRGLQLLFYSVGIGQISSEVPQNLSASRPQDRQFILSSKKLLLSDSGFYLCAWSVGGGGQETQYFGPGTRLLVL.

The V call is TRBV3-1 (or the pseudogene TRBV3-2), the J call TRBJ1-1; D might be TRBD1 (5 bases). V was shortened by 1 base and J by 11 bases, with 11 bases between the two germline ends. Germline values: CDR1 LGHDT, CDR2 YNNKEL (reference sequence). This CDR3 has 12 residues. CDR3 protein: CASSQGQLGAFF. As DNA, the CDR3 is TGTGCCAGCAGCCAAGGACAGCTGGGGGCTTTCTTT.

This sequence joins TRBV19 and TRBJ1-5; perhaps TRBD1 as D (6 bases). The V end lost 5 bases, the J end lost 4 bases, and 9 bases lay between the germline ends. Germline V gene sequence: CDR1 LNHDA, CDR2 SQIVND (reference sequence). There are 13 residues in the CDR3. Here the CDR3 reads CASSQGRNQPQHF. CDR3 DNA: TGTGCCAGTAGTCAGGGGAGAAATCAGCCCCAGCATTTT.

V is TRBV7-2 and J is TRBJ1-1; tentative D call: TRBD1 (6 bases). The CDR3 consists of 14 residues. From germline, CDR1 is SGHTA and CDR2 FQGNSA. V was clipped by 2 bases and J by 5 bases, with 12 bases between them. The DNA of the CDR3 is TGTGCCAGCAGCTTACACAGGGAAGGGACTGAAGCTTTCTTT. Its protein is CASSLHREGTEAFF.

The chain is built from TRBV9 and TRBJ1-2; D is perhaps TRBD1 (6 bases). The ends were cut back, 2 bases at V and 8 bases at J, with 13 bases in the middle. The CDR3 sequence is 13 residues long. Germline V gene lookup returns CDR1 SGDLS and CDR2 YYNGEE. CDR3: CASSVEGVGGYTF. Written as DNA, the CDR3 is TGTGCCAGCAGCGTCGAGGGGGTCGGCGGCTACACCTTC.